Presented here are 5 T cell receptor beta chains from one specimen sequenced in a study of blood T cell repertoires in COVID-19. The assay was immunoSEQ multiplex PCR, and TCRdb's table has in-frame clones only and misses some. The table has about 210,000 clones, approximately 78% seen once. The sample comprised peripheral blood. All receptors come from a woman between 70 and 85 years old with COVID-19, enrolled during active disease.

The chain couples TRBV21-1 to TRBJ2-1; no DNA check was done on the table's D call, TRBD2. TRBV21-1 is a documented pseudogene. This CDR3 region has 17 residues. For the CDR3, the DNA is TGTGCCAGCAGCAATCGAGCCCGGACTAGAGATGTCCATGAGCAGTTCTTC. As protein: CASSNRARTRDVHEQFF.

This clone was seen a single time. The genes are TRBV18 and TRBJ2-7; unclear D gene. The V end lost 0 bases, the J end lost 6 bases, and 15 bases lay between the germline ends. CDR1 is KGHSH and CDR2 is LQKENI in the germline V gene. This CDR3 is 15 amino acids long. The CDR3 DNA is TGTGCCAGCTCACCACCTGTACAGTACAACCTCGAGCAGTACTTC. Protein sequence: CASSPPVQYNLEQYF.

The rearrangement joins TRBV7-6 to TRBJ2-1, with 13 nucleotides matching TRBD2. V lost 4 bases and J lost 1; bases outside the gene matches: 4. The CDR3 loop spans 17 amino acids. Germline CDR1 and CDR2: SGHVS and FNYEAQ. This CDR3 reads CASSSGLAGESYNEQFF. The CDR3 DNA is TGTGCCAGCAGCTCCGGACTAGCGGGAGAGTCCTACAATGAGCAGTTCTTC.

The chain links TRBV3-1 (or the pseudogene TRBV3-2) to TRBJ1-1, with 11 nucleotides matching TRBD1. The CDR3 is 15 amino acids. Germline-derived CDR1 and CDR2 are LGHDT and YNNKEL (reference sequence). V trimming: 2 bases; J trimming: 6 bases; junction bases outside the gene matches: 5. This chain's CDR3 is CASSQLGQGAAEAFF. In nucleotides, the CDR3 is TGTGCCAGCAGCCAACTCGGACAGGGGGCTGCTGAAGCTTTCTTT.

This sequence joins TRBV27 and TRBJ2-3, with 12 bases matching TRBD2. The CDR3 is made up of 20 amino acids. CDR1 and CDR2 from the germline V gene are MNHEY and SMNVEV (reference sequence). The junction had 18 bases not matched to a gene; V was cut back by 5 bases and J by 3 bases. This CDR3 reads CASSGGRAARLAGVTDTQYF. The CDR3 bases are TGTGCCAGCAGTGGGGGTAGGGCAGCGCGACTAGCGGGAGTGACAGATACGCAGTATTTT.